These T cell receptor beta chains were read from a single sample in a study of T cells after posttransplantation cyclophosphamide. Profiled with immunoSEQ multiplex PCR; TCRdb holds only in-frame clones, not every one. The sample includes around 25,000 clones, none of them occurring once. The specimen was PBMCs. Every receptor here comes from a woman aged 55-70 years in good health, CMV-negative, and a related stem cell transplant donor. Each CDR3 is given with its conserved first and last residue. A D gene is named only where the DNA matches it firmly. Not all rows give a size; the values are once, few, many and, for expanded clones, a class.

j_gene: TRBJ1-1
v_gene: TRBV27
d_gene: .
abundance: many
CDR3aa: CASSFSGTEAFF
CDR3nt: TGTGCCAGCAGTTTCTCGGGGACTGAAGCTTTCTTT

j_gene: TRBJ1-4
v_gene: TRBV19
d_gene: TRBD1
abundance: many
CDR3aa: CASSVTIPGQPNEKLFF
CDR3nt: TGTGCCAGTAGTGTAACTATTCCGGGACAGCCCAATGAAAAACTGTTTTTT

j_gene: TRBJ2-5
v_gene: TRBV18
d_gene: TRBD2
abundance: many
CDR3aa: CASSPLTSGTIQETQYF
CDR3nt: TGTGCCAGCTCACCACTGACTAGCGGAACAATCCAAGAGACCCAGTACTTC

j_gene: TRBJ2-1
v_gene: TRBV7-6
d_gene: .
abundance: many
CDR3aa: CASSTPGNRAEQFF
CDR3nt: TGTGCCAGCAGCACACCCGGGAACCGTGCTGAGCAGTTCTTC

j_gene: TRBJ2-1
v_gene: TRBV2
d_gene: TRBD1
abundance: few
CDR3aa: CASSLGGLGQGNNEQFF
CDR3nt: TGTGCCAGCAGTCTAGGTGGGTTGGGACAGGGAAACAATGAGCAGTTCTTC

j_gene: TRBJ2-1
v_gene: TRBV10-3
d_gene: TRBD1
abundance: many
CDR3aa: CAISEATTGGNEQFF
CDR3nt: TGTGCCATCAGTGAGGCTACGACAGGGGGCAATGAGCAGTTCTTC

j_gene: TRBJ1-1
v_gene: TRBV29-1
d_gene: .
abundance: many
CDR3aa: CSVGAAPTEAFF
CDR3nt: TGCAGCGTTGGGGCAGCACCCACTGAAGCTTTCTTT

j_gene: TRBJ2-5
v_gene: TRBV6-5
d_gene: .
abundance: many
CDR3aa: CASTLPGQETQYF
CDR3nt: TGTGCCAGCACCCTACCGGGTCAAGAGACCCAGTACTTC

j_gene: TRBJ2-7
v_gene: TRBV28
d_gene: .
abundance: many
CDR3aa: CASSFEGLGYEQYF
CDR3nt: TGTGCCAGCAGTTTTGAAGGTCTAGGATACGAGCAGTACTTC

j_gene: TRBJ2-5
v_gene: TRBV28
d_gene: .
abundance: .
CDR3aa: CASSLTDRFQETQYF
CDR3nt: TGTGCCAGCAGTTTAACGGACAGATTTCAAGAGACCCAGTACTTC

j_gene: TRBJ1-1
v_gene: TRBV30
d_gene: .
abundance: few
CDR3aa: CAWSVAPPSAFF
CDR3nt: TGTGCCTGGAGTGTGGCCCCCCCGTCAGCTTTCTTT

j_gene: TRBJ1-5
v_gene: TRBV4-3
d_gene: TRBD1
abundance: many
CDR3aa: CASSQDWDRGNQPQHF
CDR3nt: TGCGCCAGCAGCCAAGATTGGGACAGGGGTAATCAGCCCCAGCATTTT

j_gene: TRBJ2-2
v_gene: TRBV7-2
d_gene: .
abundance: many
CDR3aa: CASRPDRRNTGELFF
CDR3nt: TGTGCCAGCAGACCTGACAGGCGGAACACCGGGGAGCTGTTTTTT

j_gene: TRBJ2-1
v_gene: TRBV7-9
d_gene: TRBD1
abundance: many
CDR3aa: CASSSDRGLSNEQFF
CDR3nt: TGTGCCAGCAGCTCGGACAGGGGGCTTTCCAATGAGCAGTTCTTC

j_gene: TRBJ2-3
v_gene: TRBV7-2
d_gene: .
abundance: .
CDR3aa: CASSLVGGGDTQYF
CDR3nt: TGTGCCAGCAGCTTAGTGGGGGGAGGAGATACGCAGTATTTT

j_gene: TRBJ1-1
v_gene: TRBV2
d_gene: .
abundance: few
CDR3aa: CASKWRGVNTEAFF
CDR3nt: TGTGCCAGCAAATGGAGGGGTGTAAACACTGAAGCTTTCTTT

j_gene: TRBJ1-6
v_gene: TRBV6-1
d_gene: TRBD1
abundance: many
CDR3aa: CASRLTGGSPLHF
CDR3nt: TGTGCCAGCAGACTGACAGGGGGGTCACCCCTCCACTTT

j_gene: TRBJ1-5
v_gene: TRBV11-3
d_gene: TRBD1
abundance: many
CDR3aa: CASTGTVLNSNQPQHF
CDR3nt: TGTGCCAGCACAGGGACAGTACTAAATAGCAATCAGCCCCAGCATTTT

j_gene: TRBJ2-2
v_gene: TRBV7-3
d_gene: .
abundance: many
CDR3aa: CASSAISGGELFF
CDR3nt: TGTGCCAGCAGCGCTATAAGTGGCGGGGAGCTGTTTTTT

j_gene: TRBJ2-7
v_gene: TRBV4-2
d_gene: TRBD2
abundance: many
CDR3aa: CASSQVVGTSGYEQYF
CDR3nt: TGTGCCAGCAGCCAAGTGGTCGGGACTAGCGGCTACGAGCAGTACTTC

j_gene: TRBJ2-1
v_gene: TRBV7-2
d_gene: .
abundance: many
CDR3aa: CASSVGTGSYNEQFF
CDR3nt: TGTGCCAGCAGCGTCGGGACTGGGTCCTACAATGAGCAGTTCTTC

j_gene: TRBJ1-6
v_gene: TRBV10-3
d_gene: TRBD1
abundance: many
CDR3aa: CAISVGDSSSPLHF
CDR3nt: TGTGCCATCAGTGTTGGGGACAGCAGTTCACCCCTCCACTTT

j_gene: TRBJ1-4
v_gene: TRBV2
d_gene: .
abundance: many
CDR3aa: CASSATTNEKLFF
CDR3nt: TGTGCCAGCAGTGCTACAACTAATGAAAAACTGTTTTTT

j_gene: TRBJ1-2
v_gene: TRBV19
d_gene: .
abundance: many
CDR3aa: CASTPHADSYGYTF
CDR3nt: TGTGCCAGTACCCCCCATGCGGATTCCTATGGCTACACCTTC

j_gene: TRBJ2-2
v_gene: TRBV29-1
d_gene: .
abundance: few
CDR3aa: CSGGFHTGELFF
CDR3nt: TGCAGCGGGGGCTTTCACACCGGGGAGCTGTTTTTT

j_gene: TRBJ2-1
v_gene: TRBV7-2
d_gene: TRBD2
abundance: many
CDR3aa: CASNPWGPLAGEQFF
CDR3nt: TGTGCCAGCAACCCATGGGGGCCACTAGCGGGAGAACAGTTCTTC

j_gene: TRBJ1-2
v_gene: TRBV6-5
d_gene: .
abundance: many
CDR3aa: CASSPYTGKHGYTF
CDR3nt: TGTGCCAGCAGCCCCTACACAGGAAAGCATGGCTACACCTTC

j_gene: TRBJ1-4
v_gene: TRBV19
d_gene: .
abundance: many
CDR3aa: CASSIRGPLGKLFF
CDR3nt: TGTGCCAGTAGTATACGGGGTCCGTTAGGGAAACTGTTTTTT

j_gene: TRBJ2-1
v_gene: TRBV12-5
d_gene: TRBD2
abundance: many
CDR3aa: CASALSSAGGDEQFF
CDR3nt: TGTGCTAGTGCCCTTTCTAGCGCGGGGGGCGATGAGCAGTTCTTC

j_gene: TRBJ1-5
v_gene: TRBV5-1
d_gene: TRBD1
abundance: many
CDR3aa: CASSFTTGVNQPQHF
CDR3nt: TGCGCCAGCAGCTTTACTACAGGGGTAAATCAGCCCCAGCATTTT

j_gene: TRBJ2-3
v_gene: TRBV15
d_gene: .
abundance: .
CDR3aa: CATSRDWATTLTDTQYF
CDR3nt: TGTGCCACCAGCAGAGATTGGGCCACAACATTAACAGATACGCAGTATTTT

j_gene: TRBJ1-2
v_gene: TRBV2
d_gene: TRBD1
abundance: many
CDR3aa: CASSPGGANPYGYTF
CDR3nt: TGTGCCAGCAGTCCAGGGGGCGCGAACCCCTATGGCTACACCTTC

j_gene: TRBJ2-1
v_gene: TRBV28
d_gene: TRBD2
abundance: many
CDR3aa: CASSLRPGTSGRANEQFF
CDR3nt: TGTGCCAGCAGTCTCCGACCCGGGACTAGCGGGAGGGCCAATGAGCAGTTCTTC

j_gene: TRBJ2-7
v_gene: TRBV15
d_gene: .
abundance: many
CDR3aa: CATSSGQGGEQYF
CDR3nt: TGTGCCACCAGCAGTGGCCAGGGGGGCGAGCAGTACTTC

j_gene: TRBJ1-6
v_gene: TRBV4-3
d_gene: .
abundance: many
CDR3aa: CASSQVGGESPLHF
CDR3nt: TGCGCCAGCAGCCAAGTAGGAGGGGAATCACCCCTCCACTTT

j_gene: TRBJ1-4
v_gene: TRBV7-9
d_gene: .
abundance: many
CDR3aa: CASSLGEGTTNEKLFF
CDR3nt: TGTGCCAGCAGCTTAGGCGAGGGAACAACTAATGAAAAACTGTTTTTT

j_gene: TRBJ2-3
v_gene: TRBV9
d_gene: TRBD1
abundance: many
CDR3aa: CASSSRTGGGTDTQYF
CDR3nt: TGTGCCAGCAGCTCCCGCACAGGGGGCGGCACAGATACGCAGTATTTT

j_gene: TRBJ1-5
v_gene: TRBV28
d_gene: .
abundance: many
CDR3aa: CASSPPGQGQPQHF
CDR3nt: TGTGCCAGCAGCCCACCAGGGCAAGGTCAGCCCCAGCATTTT

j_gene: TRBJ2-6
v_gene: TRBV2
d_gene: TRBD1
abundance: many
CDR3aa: CASSEPWDRDFSGANVLTF
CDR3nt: TGTGCCAGCAGTGAACCCTGGGACAGGGATTTCTCTGGGGCCAACGTCCTGACTTTC

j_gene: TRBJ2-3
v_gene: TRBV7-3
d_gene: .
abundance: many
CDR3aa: CASSLSAGPDTQYF
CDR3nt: TGTGCCAGCAGCTTGTCGGCAGGGCCCGATACGCAGTATTTT

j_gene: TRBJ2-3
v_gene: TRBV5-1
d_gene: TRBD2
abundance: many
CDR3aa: CASSFRLAGGPDTQYF
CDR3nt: TGCGCCAGCAGCTTTCGACTAGCGGGGGGGCCAGATACGCAGTATTTT

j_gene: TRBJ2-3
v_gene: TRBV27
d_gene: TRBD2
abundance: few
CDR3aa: CASSLNPGLAGWSSSTDTQYF
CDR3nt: TGTGCCAGCAGTTTAAACCCCGGACTAGCGGGCTGGTCATCTAGCACAGATACGCAGTATTTT

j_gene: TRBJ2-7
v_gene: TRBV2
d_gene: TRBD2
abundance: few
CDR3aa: CASSIAGGPYEQYF
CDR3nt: TGTGCCAGCAGTATAGCGGGAGGCCCCTACGAGCAGTACTTC

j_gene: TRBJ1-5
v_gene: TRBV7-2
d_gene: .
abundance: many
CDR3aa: CASSPLGNSNQPQHF
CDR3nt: TGTGCCAGCAGCCCACTAGGGAACAGCAATCAGCCCCAGCATTTT

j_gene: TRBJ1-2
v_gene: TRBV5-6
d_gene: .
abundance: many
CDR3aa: CASSLQGYGYTF
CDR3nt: TGTGCCAGCAGCTTGCAGGGGTATGGCTACACCTTC

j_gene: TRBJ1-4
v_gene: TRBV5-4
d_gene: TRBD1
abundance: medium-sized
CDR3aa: CASSYTGGPNEKLFF
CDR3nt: TGTGCCAGCAGTTACACAGGGGGACCTAATGAAAAACTGTTTTTT